Below are 25 T cell receptor beta chains sequenced from a single sample in a study of T-cell memory formation after mild COVID-19. MiXCR, run by TCRdb on the 5' RACE reads, gives a single entry per CDR3 protein. The table includes fewer than 250,000 distinct CDR3 sequences, about 16% detected once. The sequenced sample was PBMCs or a T cell subset sorted from them (not recorded which). The receptors here all came from an adult woman who had mild COVID-19 (a few samples of this study predate the infection). Cell type and time point are not known.

This CDR3 is CASSPTGYTEAFF. In DNA, the CDR3 is TGTGCCAGCAGCCCGACAGGGTACACTGAAGCTTTCTTT. This chain joins TRBV7-2 and TRBJ1-1; TRBD1 aligns across 7 bases. The CDR3 extends over 13 amino acids. CDR1 is SGHTA and CDR2 is FQGNSA in the germline V gene. Unmatched junction bases numbered 3, after V lost 5 bases and J lost 3 bases.

The gene calls are TRBV5-1 and TRBJ2-2; TRBD2 is a possible D gene (6 bases). Germline assignment: CDR1 SGHRS and CDR2 YFSETQ. Trimming stripped 4 bases from V and 6 bases from J, with 19 bases between. This CDR3 has 16 residues. The CDR3 nucleotides are TGCGCCAGCAGCACTGCGGGACTCACAAGGGCCGGGGAGCTGTTTTTT. It codes for CASSTAGLTRAGELFF.

The rearrangement links TRBV5-1 to TRBJ2-7, with 9 bases fitting TRBD1. V lost 4 bases to trimming and J lost 9 bases; unmatched junction nucleotides: 11. The germline gives CDR1 SGHRS, CDR2 YFSETQ. CDR3 size: 14 residues. The CDR3 sequence is CASSPGQGRGRQYF. The CDR3 DNA reads TGCGCCAGCAGCCCGGGACAGGGAAGGGGACGGCAGTACTTC.

The chain links TRBV20-1 to TRBJ2-3; weak D call: TRBD2 (5 bases). Trimming shortened V by 6 bases and J by 1 base, and 17 bases separated the two germline ends. The germline V gene encodes CDR1 DFQATT and CDR2 SNEGSKA (reference sequence). The CDR3 has 15 residues. For the CDR3, the DNA is TGCAGTGCCCCGGCCCGACTGCGGGGCACAGATACGCAGTATTTT. Its translation: CSAPARLRGTDTQYF.

This clonotype was detected a few times. The chain carries TRBV6-2 or TRBV6-3 and TRBJ2-2, with a tentative D call TRBD1 (6 bases). CDR3 size: 15 residues. Germline CDR1 and CDR2: MNHEY and SVGEGT. Between the trimmed V and J ends, which lost 4 bases and 4 bases, there was a span of 13 bases. In nucleotides, the CDR3 is TGTGCCAGCAGTTGGACAGTGAGGGGCACCGGGGAGCTGTTTTTT. This sequence encodes CASSWTVRGTGELFF.

This clonotype was seen a few times. V usage is TRBV15 and J usage is TRBJ2-4; no clear D gene. The CDR3 spans 12 residues. Germline lookup yields CDR1 LNHNV and CDR2 YYDKDF (reference sequence). Trimming shortened V by 0 bases and J by 8 bases, and 5 bases separated the two germline ends. The CDR3 region is CATSRDSDIQYF. CDR3 sequence (DNA): TGTGCCACCAGCAGAGATTCGGACATTCAGTACTTC. Supplemented by reference TRBV15 and TRBJ2-4, the full variable domain reads DAMVIQNPRYQVTQFGKPVTLSCSQTLNHNVMYWYQQKSSQAPKLLFHYYDKDFNNEADTPDNFQSRRPNTSFCFLDIRSPGLGDTAMYLCATSRDSDIQYFGAGTRLSVL.

J is TRBJ1-1 and V is TRBV12-3 or TRBV12-4; 7 positions match TRBD1. CDR3 length: 14 amino acids. The trim removed 7 bases at V and 4 bases at J, leaving 9 bases unmatched. CDR3 DNA sequence: TGTGCCAGCACCTTTCACAGGGGCGTCACTGAAGCTTTCTTT. Its protein product is CASTFHRGVTEAFF.

This chain links TRBV5-1 with TRBJ1-1; D remains ambiguous. Per germline, CDR1 SGHRS and CDR2 YFSETQ. Between the trimmed V and J ends, which lost 4 bases and 4 bases, there was a span of 11 bases. CDR3 length equals 13 residues. For the CDR3, the DNA is TGCGCCAGCAGCGGGGATGCTGGCACTGAAGCTTTCTTT. Its translation is CASSGDAGTEAFF.

The chain links TRBV7-6 to TRBJ2-3; D gene ambiguous. The CDR3 sequence is 16 residues long. Trimming stripped 5 bases from V and 1 base from J, with 16 bases between. Germline V gene lookup returns CDR1 SGHVS and CDR2 FNYEAQ. CDR3 DNA: TGTGCCAGCAGCGCGCCCTTGGCGGATCGCACAGATACGCAGTATTTT. Protein sequence: CASSAPLADRTDTQYF.

The V gene is TRBV7-2, the J gene TRBJ2-1; TRBD2 matches at 10 bases. Germline V gives CDR1 SGHTA, CDR2 FQGNSA. This CDR3 is built from 16 residues. The V gene end was trimmed by 1 base and the J gene end by 14 bases; junction bases not matched to a gene: 14. As DNA, the CDR3 is TGTGCCAGCAGCTTAGAAGGTAGCGGGAGGATCTCGGCGAAGTTCTTC. The encoded protein is CASSLEGSGRISAKFF.

The gene calls are TRBV5-1 and TRBJ2-5, with D perhaps matching TRBD2 (7 bases). The CDR3 sequence is 16 residues long. CDR1 and CDR2 (germline): SGHRS, YFSETQ. V was pared by 4 bases and J by 3 bases, with 19 bases between. The CDR3 DNA sequence: TGCGCCAGCAGCCGTTGGAGGGGGGGATCTAAAGAGACCCAGTACTTC. Encoded protein: CASSRWRGGSKETQYF. The whole variable domain, remainder taken from reference TRBV5-1 and TRBJ2-5, is KAGVTQTPRYLIKTRGQQVTLSCSPISGHRSVSWYQQTPGQGLQFLFEYFSETQRNKGNFPGRFSGRQFSNSRSEMNVSTLELGDSALYLCASSRWRGGSKETQYFGPGTRLLVL.

This clonotype was counted a few times. The genes are TRBV5-1 and TRBJ2-6; TRBD1 matches 12 bases. CDR3 length: 19 residues. Unmatched junction bases numbered 8, after V lost 0 bases and J lost 4 bases. The germline V gene has CDR1 SGHRS and CDR2 YFSETQ. The chain's CDR3 is CASSLAGGQGAAGANVLTF. The CDR3, as DNA: TGCGCCAGCAGCTTGGCTGGGGGACAGGGGGCTGCAGGGGCCAACGTCCTGACTTTC.

The chain recombines TRBV4-2 with TRBJ2-1, with 8 nucleotides matching TRBD2. CDR1 LGHNA and CDR2 YNFKEQ come from the germline V gene. CDR3 length: 16 amino acids. V was clipped by 4 bases and J by 4 bases; unmatched bases: 9. CDR3 nucleotides: TGTGCCAGCAGCCGGGACTCTAGCGGGTGGTACAATGAGCAGTTCTTC. Its translation: CASSRDSSGWYNEQFF.

This clonotype came up a few times. J is TRBJ1-1 and V is TRBV11-3; D uncertain. The CDR3 spans 16 residues. From germline, CDR1 is SGHNT and CDR2 YENEEA. Trimming took 1 base from V and 4 from J, leaving 16 bases between them. DNA for the CDR3: TGTGCCAGCAGCTTAGGACGAGAGGGCTTTAGCACTGAAGCTTTCTTT. This encodes CASSLGREGFSTEAFF.

The chain recombines TRBV12-3 or TRBV12-4 with TRBJ2-1; 9 nucleotides align to TRBD2. The CDR3 loop spans 17 amino acids. The trim removed 4 bases at V and 8 bases at J, leaving 15 bases unmatched. CDR3 sequence (DNA): TGTGCCAGCAGTTCAACTTTAGCGGGAGATATGGTCTATGAGCAGTTCTTC. Translated: CASSSTLAGDMVYEQFF.

This chain uses TRBV12-3 or TRBV12-4 with TRBJ1-2; possible D gene TRBD1, 5 bases. The CDR3 runs 15 residues. V gave up 6 bases and J gave up 5 bases, with 19 bases separating them. CDR3: CASSYSGARSYGYTF. The DNA for the CDR3 is TGTGCCAGCAGCTACTCCGGGGCGAGGTCTTATGGCTACACCTTC.

This clonotype was found a few times. V gene TRBV20-1 combines with J gene TRBJ2-7; perhaps TRBD1 as D (6 bases). Trimming cost V 6 bases and J 2 bases, with 11 bases left between them. The length of the CDR3 is 12 residues. CDR1 and CDR2 (germline): DFQATT, SNEGSKA (reference sequence). The CDR3 bases are TGCAGTGCCAGGCCAGGGGCCTACGAGCAGTACTTC. Residues: CSARPGAYEQYF.

This chain uses TRBV24-1 with TRBJ2-1; 11 bases match TRBD1. The CDR3 extends over 15 amino acids. After removal of 7 bases from V and 4 bases from J, the junction contained 5 bases not matched to a gene. CDR1 and CDR2 (germline): KGHDR, SFDVKD. This chain's CDR3 is CATRGQGAMYNEQFF. DNA of the CDR3: TGTGCCACCAGAGGACAGGGGGCAATGTACAATGAGCAGTTCTTC.

This clonotype has just a few counts. The V and J genes are TRBV18 and TRBJ1-1, with D perhaps TRBD1 (5 bases). The CDR3 has 14 residues. Trimming removed 0 bases from V and 4 bases from J, with 9 bases in between. From germline, CDR1 is KGHSH and CDR2 LQKENI. DNA of the CDR3: TGTGCCAGCTCACCACCTGGGGCGGCCACTGAAGCTTTCTTT. Translation: CASSPPGAATEAFF.

The gene calls are TRBV12-3 or TRBV12-4 and TRBJ2-7, with 7 bases fitting TRBD1. The CDR3 totals 16 residues. The V gene end was trimmed by 1 base and the J gene end by 5 bases; junction bases not matched to a gene: 11. The CDR3 here is CASSLVVGTVKHEQYF. CDR3 DNA sequence: TGTGCCAGCAGTTTAGTCGTCGGGACAGTGAAACACGAGCAGTACTTC.

The table lists this clonotype with a few counts. The chain couples TRBV6-6 to TRBJ2-7; TRBD2 is a possible D gene (6 bases). CDR3 length equals 15 residues. Germline V CDR1 and CDR2: MNHNY, SVGAGI (reference sequence). V lost 6 bases and J 1 base, leaving 16 bases between the germline ends. CDR3 region: CASSPGGVSSYEQYF. The CDR3 nucleotides read TGTGCCAGCAGCCCCGGGGGTGTGTCGTCCTACGAGCAGTACTTC.

This clonotype occurred a few times. DNA for the CDR3: TGTGCCAGCAGCAGGGCCGTAGGGGGGACAGATACGCAGTATTTT. Encoded protein: CASSRAVGGTDTQYF. The chain has TRBV7-9 and TRBJ2-3; D possibly uses TRBD1 or TRBD2 (6 bases each). V lost 5 bases and J lost 3, with 15 bases in between. Germline values: CDR1 SEHNR, CDR2 FQNEAQ (reference sequence). This CDR3 has 15 amino acids.

The chain has TRBV27 and TRBJ2-1, with TRBD1 matching over 10 bases. Trimming removed 6 bases from V and 6 bases from J; junction bases left unmatched: 8. CDR1 is MNHEY, CDR2 SMNVEV, per germline (reference sequence). This CDR3 has 15 residues. In DNA, the CDR3 is TGTGCCAGCAGGGACTGGGGACAGGGGCGCAATGAGCAGTTCTTC. Translation: CASRDWGQGRNEQFF.

The rearrangement joins TRBV12-3 or TRBV12-4 to TRBJ2-7; possibly TRBD2 for D (5 bases). Trimming left V 1 base short and J 6 bases short, with 13 bases between. The CDR3 length is 14 residues. The CDR3 here is CASSLGLASGEQYF. In nucleotides, the CDR3 is TGTGCCAGCAGTTTAGGGCTAGCCTCCGGCGAGCAGTACTTC.

CDR3 coding DNA: TGCAGTGCCCAGACGACTAGCGGGGTACTCGCGAACACCGGGGAGCTGTTTTTT. Amino acid sequence: CSAQTTSGVLANTGELFF. The genes are TRBV20-1 and TRBJ2-2; 11 bases fit TRBD2. Germline CDR1 is DFQATT and CDR2 is SNEGSKA (reference sequence). This CDR3 contains 18 residues. With 6 bases clipped from V and 0 bases from J, the junction kept 12 bases outside the gene matches.